This TCR beta chain was profiled in a study of T cells in Graves' hyperthyroidism and ophthalmopathy. Patients with uncontrolled infections, other autoimmune diseases, pregnancy or lactation were excluded. Clinical symptoms, serum thyroxine and TRAb, thyroid ultrasound and orbital computed tomography together formed the diagnostic basis. Study results and caveats: Ophthalmopathy was predicted by the model a median of approximately 6 months ahead of onset. Also found in blood were most expanded thyroid clonotypes above 0.001.

V shed 5 bases and J 3 bases; nucleotides not matched to a gene: 13. This CDR3 is 17 amino acids long. Germline assignment: CDR1 SGHAT and CDR2 FQDESV (reference sequence). With regard to this clonotype: Its antigen is currently unknown.

From RNA transcripts, TCR beta CDR3 regions were amplified. The HTBI set primed first-round TCR CDR3 RT-PCR. TCRdb independently ran MiXCR on the multiplex PCR reads; one entry per CDR3 protein. The sample lists about 660,000 distinct CDR3 sequences; approximately 42% were seen once. The specimen was peripheral blood or thyroid tissue (not recorded which). The rearrangement uses TRBV11-1 and TRBJ1-2; 9 bases are shared with TRBD1. The origin of this receptor is an adult man with Graves' disease, either hyperthyroidism or ophthalmopathy (not recorded which). The CDR3 DNA follows: TGTGCCAGCAGCGACCGGGACAGGGAGGTCGGTCACTATGGCTACACCTTC. Amino acid sequence: CASSDRDREVGHYGYTF.